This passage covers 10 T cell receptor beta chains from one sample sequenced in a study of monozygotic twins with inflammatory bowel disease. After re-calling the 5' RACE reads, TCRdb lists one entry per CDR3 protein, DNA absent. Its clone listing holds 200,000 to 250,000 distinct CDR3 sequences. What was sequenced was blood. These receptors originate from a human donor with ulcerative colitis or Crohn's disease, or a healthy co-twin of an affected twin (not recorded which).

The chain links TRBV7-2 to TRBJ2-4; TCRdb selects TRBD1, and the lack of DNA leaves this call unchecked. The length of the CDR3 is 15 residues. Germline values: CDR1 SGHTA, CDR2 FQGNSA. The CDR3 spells CASSLGGLGGHIQYF.

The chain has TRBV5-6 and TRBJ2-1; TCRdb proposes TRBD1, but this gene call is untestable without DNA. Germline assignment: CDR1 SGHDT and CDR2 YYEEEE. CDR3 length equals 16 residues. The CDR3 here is CASSLAGGALRNEQFF.

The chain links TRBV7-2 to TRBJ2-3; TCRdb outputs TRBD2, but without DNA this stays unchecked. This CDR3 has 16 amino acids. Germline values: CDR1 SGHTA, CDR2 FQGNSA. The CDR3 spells CASSTRAGGPGDTQYF. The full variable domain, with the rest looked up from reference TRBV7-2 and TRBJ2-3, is GAGVSQSPSNKVTEKGKDVELRCDPISGHTALYWYRQSLGQGLEFLIYFQGNSAPDKSGLPSDRFSAERTGGSVSTLTIQRTQQEDSAVYLCASSTRAGGPGDTQYFGPGTRLTVL.

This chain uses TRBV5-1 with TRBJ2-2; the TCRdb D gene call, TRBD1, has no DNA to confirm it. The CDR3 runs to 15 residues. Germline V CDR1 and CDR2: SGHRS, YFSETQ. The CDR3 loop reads CASSTGTGNTGELFF.

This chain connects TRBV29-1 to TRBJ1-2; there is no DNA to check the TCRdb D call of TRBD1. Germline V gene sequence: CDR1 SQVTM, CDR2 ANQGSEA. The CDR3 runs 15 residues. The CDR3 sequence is CSVFGTGDMNYGYTF. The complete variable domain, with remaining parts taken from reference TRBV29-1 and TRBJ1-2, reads SAVISQKPSRDICQRGTSLTIQCQVDSQVTMMFWYRQQPGQSLTLIATANQGSEATYESGFVIDKFPISRPNLTFSTLTVSNMSPEDSSIYLCSVFGTGDMNYGYTFGSGTRLTVV.

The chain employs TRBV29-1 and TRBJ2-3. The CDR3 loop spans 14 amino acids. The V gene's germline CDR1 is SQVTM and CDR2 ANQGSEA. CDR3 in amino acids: CSVDLGTSTDTQYF.

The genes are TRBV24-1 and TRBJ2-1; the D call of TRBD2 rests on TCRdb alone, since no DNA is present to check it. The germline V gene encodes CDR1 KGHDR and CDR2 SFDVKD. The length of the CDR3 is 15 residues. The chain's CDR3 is CATSDSGLAGNEQFF.

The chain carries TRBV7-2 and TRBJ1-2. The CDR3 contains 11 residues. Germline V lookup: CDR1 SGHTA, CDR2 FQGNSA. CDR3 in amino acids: CASSLNYGYTF.

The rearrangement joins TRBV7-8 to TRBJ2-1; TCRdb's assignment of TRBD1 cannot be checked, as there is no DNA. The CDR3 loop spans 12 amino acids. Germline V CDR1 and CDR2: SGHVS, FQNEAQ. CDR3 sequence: CASGTSYNEQFF. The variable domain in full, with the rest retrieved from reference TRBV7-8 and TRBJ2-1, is GAGVSQSPRYKVAKRGQDVALRCDPISGHVSLFWYQQALGQGPEFLTYFQNEAQLDKSGLPSDRFFAERPEGSVSTLKIQRTQQEDSAVYLCASGTSYNEQFFGPGTRLTVL.

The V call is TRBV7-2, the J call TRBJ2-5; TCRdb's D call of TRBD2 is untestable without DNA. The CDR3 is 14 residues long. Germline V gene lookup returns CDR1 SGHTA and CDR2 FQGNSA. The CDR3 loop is CASGTRDFRETQYF.